What follows are 8 T cell receptor beta chains derived from one specimen sequenced in a study of cytomegalovirus exposure and HLA in healthy donors. TCRdb's table, derived via immunoSEQ multiplex PCR, lists solely in-frame clones and lacks some. The sample gives about 130,000 clones, under 90% of which show up once; around 3.5% is in the top ten. Material: PBMCs. The origin of the receptors is a man aged 30 to 45 in good health and CMV-seronegative.

The J gene is TRBJ1-5, the V gene TRBV7-2, with 9 bases lining up with TRBD1. Germline values: CDR1 SGHTA, CDR2 FQGNSA. The V and J ends lost 0 bases and 4 bases, in that order; junction bases with no gene match: 7. The CDR3 loop spans 17 amino acids. The CDR3 protein is CASSLAGQGSVNQPQHF. In DNA form, the CDR3 reads TGTGCCAGCAGCTTAGCGGGACAGGGTTCAGTAAATCAGCCCCAGCATTTT.

V is TRBV5-4 and J is TRBJ1-5; D gene unclear. Germline CDR1 SGHNT, CDR2 YYREEE (reference sequence). V was clipped by 1 base and J by 3 bases, with 5 bases between them. The length of the CDR3 is 13 residues. CDR3 sequence (DNA): TGTGCCAGCAGCTTGCTTCCCAATCAGCCCCAGCATTTT. It is translated as CASSLLPNQPQHF.

The chain carries TRBV14 and TRBJ2-1; D might be TRBD1 (6 bases). The CDR3 covers 16 residues. CDR1 is SGHDN and CDR2 is FVKESK in the germline V gene. V shed 0 bases and J shed 4 bases, with 13 bases lying between them. The CDR3 spells CASSQEAGALYNEQFF. The DNA of the CDR3 is TGTGCCAGCAGCCAAGAGGCAGGGGCCCTTTACAATGAGCAGTTCTTC. Full variable domain (rest looked up from reference TRBV14 and TRBJ2-1): EAGVTQFPSHSVIEKGQTVTLRCDPISGHDNLYWYRRVMGKEIKFLLHFVKESKQDESGMPNNRFLAERTGGTYSTLKVQPAELEDSGVYFCASSQEAGALYNEQFFGPGTRLTVL.

This clone was observed a handful of times. This chain uses TRBV5-6 with TRBJ2-3, with 8 bases matching TRBD2. CDR1 SGHDT and CDR2 YYEEEE come from the germline V gene. The CDR3 is made up of 15 amino acids. J lost 2 bases, V lost 9 bases, and 11 bases had no gene match. CDR3 region: CATQLAANFTDTQYF. The CDR3 nucleotides are TGTGCCACCCAACTAGCGGCTAACTTCACAGATACGCAGTATTTT.

The V call is TRBV19, the J call TRBJ1-6, with 7 positions matching TRBD1. This CDR3 spans 17 amino acids. The ends lost 5 bases at V and 1 base at J; junction bases unmatched: 8. Looked up from germline, CDR1 is LNHDA and CDR2 is SQIVND (reference sequence). The CDR3 protein is CASSFKTGRSYNSPLHF. The CDR3 coding sequence is TGTGCCAGTAGTTTTAAGACAGGGCGGTCCTATAATTCACCCCTCCACTTT.

V gene TRBV5-4 combines with J gene TRBJ1-2, with 10 bases matching TRBD1. Germline CDR1 and CDR2: SGHNT and YYREEE (reference sequence). V lost 3 bases to trimming and J lost 4 bases; unmatched junction nucleotides: 6. The CDR3 loop spans 15 amino acids. The DNA for the CDR3 is TGTGCCAGCAGCTCAGACGGGACAGGGGTCTATGGCTACACCTTC. It yields the protein CASSSDGTGVYGYTF.

This chain uses TRBV5-1 with TRBJ2-5; D perhaps matches TRBD2 (7 bases). The V gene's germline CDR1 is SGHRS and CDR2 YFSETQ. This CDR3 is built from 13 residues. Trimming removed 4 bases at V and 3 bases at J, with 10 bases between. The CDR3 loop reads CASSLGGEETQYF. DNA of the CDR3: TGCGCCAGCAGCCTAGGGGGGGAAGAGACCCAGTACTTC.

This clone was counted only a few times. The chain links TRBV4-1 to TRBJ1-3; 9 bases map to TRBD1. Germline CDR1 and CDR2: MGHRA and YSYEKL. This CDR3 has 17 residues. V lost 4 bases to trimming and J lost 2 bases; unmatched junction nucleotides: 9. Written as DNA, the CDR3 is TGCGCCAGCAGCCCACAAGGGACAGGGTTTACTGGAAACACCATATATTTT. This gives the protein CASSPQGTGFTGNTIYF.